This T cell receptor (beta chain) appears in the sequencing data of a study of blood T cell repertoires in COVID-19. Study overall: In each case, the material was cDNA or gDNA derived from T cells, B-cell-depleted T cells, or PBMCs.

The germline V gene encodes CDR1 LGHNA and CDR2 YSLEER. V was cut by 2 bases and J by 1 base, with 12 bases left in between. CDR3 length equals 16 residues. This table comes from immunoSEQ multiplex PCR, and its TCRdb copy is limited to in-frame clones, with some not included. The data show about 81,000 clones, more than 70% seen once. The V call is TRBV4-3, the J call TRBJ1-3; D is perhaps TRBD1 (6 bases). The specimen was peripheral blood. This TCR was recovered from a woman in her 70s with acute or convalescent COVID-19. CDR3 protein: CASSQQIRGSGNTIYF. In DNA, the CDR3 is TGCGCCAGCAGCCAACAGATCAGGGGATCTGGAAACACCATATATTTT.